Detailed here is one T cell receptor (beta chain). As handled by the study authors: Scientists estimated how many nucleated cells there were by amplifying reference gene primers. Method: immunoSEQ multiplex PCR; TCRdb's copy keeps in-frame clones and lacks some. V, J and clone size reflect that table, while D and trimming were determined from the DNA. The data show about 160,000 clones, with roughly 84% seen just once and under 7% held by the top ten. The Seattle site enrolled patients during active infection and followed them longitudinally. V was trimmed by 8 bases and J by 7 bases, leaving 21 bases between them. This CDR3 comprises 15 residues. The V gene's germline CDR1 is MDHEN and CDR2 SYDVKM. These data belong to a study of blood T cell repertoires in COVID-19.

Material for sequencing was peripheral blood. The receptor's source is a woman aged 45-59 years with COVID-19, enrolled during active disease. The V gene is TRBV28, the J gene TRBJ2-1, with D perhaps matching TRBD1 (6 bases). The CDR3 DNA sequence: TGTGCCAGCGAAGCAGGGGTCAGGGGAGCGAATGAGCAGTTCTTC. Translation gives CASEAGVRGANEQFF. The full variable domain, in which reference TRBV28 and TRBJ2-1 provide the parts outside the CDR3, is DVKVTQSSRYLVKRTGEKVFLECVQDMDHENMFWYRQDPGLGLRLIYFSYDVKMKEKGDIPEGYSVSREKKERFSLILESASTNQTSMYLCASEAGVRGANEQFFGPGTRLTVL.